The clone carrying this TCR beta chain has more than one count but fewer than ten. The antigen is undetermined. With 60 Vbeta and 13 Jbeta primers, the PCR was carried out. Measured with immunoSEQ multiplex PCR; TCRdb has only the in-frame clones, and not every one. This table holds roughly 92,000 clones, 81% found once. This sample stems from a study of cytomegalovirus exposure and HLA in healthy donors. Study conclusions and caveats: One later analysis reportedly identified an Asian-associated ancestry cluster that showed fewer N-insertions than the approximately 710-donor mean.

Looked up from germline, CDR1 is SNHLY and CDR2 is FYNNEI. V was pared by 9 bases and J by 6 bases, with 3 bases of the junction left unmatched. CDR3 length: 11 amino acids. Sequencing was carried out using PBMCs. The sequence derives from a woman aged 70 to 79 in good health and CMV-seropositive. The chain recombines TRBV2 with TRBJ1-1; 8 nucleotides line up with TRBD1. The CDR3 DNA reads TGTGCCAGGGACAGGGAGCCTGAAGCTTTCTTT. Protein: CARDREPEAFF.